The clone carrying this TCR beta chain came up once. What it recognizes is unknown. The data originate from a study of OX40 agonist ivuxolimab in advanced cancers. About the study: Ivuxolimab, an antibody acting as an agonist of OX40 (CD134), was used to treat patients. Previous treatment with anti-PD-1, anti-PD-L1 or anti-CTLA-4 therapy was allowed; over 35% had received some. Broader study findings: The CD4+ and CD8+ T cells in the blood had expanded clonally by week 6 at 0.1 to 3.0 mg/kg.

The junction had 5 bases not matched to a gene; V was cut back by 4 bases and J by 6 bases. The CDR3 spans 14 residues. Germline CDR1 SGHAT, CDR2 FQNNGV. Sequencing was performed with immunoSEQ multiplex PCR; in TCRdb, only in-frame clones are kept and a portion is missing. The table shows around 79,000 clones, with about 92% occurring only once. The V call is TRBV11-2, the J call TRBJ2-1; 8 nucleotides align to TRBD2. The TCR originated in an adult with an advanced solid tumor such as melanoma, head and neck, liver or kidney cancer. The sample was CD4+ or CD8+ T cells sorted from blood, taken in a trial of the OX40 agonist ivuxolimab. The CDR3 protein is CASSSGLGSNEQFF. The CDR3 DNA is TGTGCCAGCAGCTCGGGACTAGGGAGCAATGAGCAGTTCTTC.